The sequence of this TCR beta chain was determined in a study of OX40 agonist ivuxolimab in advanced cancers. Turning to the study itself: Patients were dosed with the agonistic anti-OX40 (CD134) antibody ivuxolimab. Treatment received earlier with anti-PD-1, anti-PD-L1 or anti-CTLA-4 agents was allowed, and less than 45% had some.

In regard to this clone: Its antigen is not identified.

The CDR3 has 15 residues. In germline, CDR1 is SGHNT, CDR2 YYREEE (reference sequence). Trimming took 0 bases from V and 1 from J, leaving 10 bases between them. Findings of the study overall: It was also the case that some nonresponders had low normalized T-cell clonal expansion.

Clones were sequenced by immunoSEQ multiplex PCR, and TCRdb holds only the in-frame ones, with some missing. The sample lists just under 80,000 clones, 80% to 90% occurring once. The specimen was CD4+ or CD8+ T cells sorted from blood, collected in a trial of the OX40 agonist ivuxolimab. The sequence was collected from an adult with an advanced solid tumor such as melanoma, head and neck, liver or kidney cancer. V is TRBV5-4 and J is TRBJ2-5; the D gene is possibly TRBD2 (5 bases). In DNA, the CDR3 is TGTGCCAGCAGCTTGGCGGGCGGGCCCCAAGAGACCCAGTACTTC. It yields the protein CASSLAGGPQETQYF.